One T cell receptor (beta chain) is described in this entry. Sequencing was performed with immunoSEQ multiplex PCR; in TCRdb, only in-frame clones are kept and a portion is missing. The sample yields 65,000 to 90,000 clones, about nine tenths seen once. The sample is drawn from a study of T cell changes during pregnancy in multiple sclerosis. This CDR3 has 15 amino acids. J gave up 6 bases and V 5 bases, and 9 bases lay outside the gene matches. Germline CDR1 SEHNR, CDR2 FQNEAQ (reference sequence). Sample: peripheral blood, taken in the first trimester of pregnancy. The chain is built from TRBV7-9 and TRBJ2-3; 9 nucleotides align to TRBD1. This receptor was taken from a female donor with multiple sclerosis, enrolled in a pregnancy study. Here the CDR3 reads CASSHGQGIGDTQYF. CDR3 sequence (DNA): TGTGCCAGCAGCCACGGACAGGGGATTGGGGATACGCAGTATTTT. Full variable domain (rest looked up from reference TRBV7-9 and TRBJ2-3): DTGVSQNPRHKITKRGQNVTFRCDPISEHNRLYWYRQTLGQGPEFLTYFQNEAQLEKSRLLSDRFSAERPKGSFSTLEIQRTEQGDSAMYLCASSHGQGIGDTQYFGPGTRLTVL.